Below, 11 T cell receptor beta chains from the same sample are listed, as sequenced in a study of memory CD4+ T cells and cytomegalovirus serostatus. Profiled with immunoSEQ multiplex PCR; TCRdb holds only in-frame clones, not every one. The data contain over 55,000 clones, 65% to 80% of them singletons. The sort gate was single viable CD3+CD4+CD8-CD45RO+ cells for memory CD4+ T cells. Sample: memory CD4+ T cells from blood. These receptors originate from an adult in good health and CMV-seronegative.

The rearrangement joins TRBV21-1 to TRBJ2-2; the table's D gene call, TRBD2, was not cross checked with the DNA. TRBV21-1 is deemed a pseudogene. The CDR3 has 15 residues. The CDR3 loop reads CASSKASGGTGELFF. CDR3 DNA sequence: TGTGCCAGCAGCAAAGCTAGCGGGGGGACCGGGGAGCTGTTTTTT.

The chain couples TRBV7-9 to TRBJ2-1; no reliable D call. V dropped 3 bases and J dropped 4 bases, with 7 bases sitting between them. CDR1 SEHNR and CDR2 FQNEAQ come from the germline V gene (reference sequence). This CDR3 comprises 13 residues. This CDR3 reads CASSLTAYNEQFF. The CDR3 bases are TGTGCCAGCAGCTTGACCGCTTACAATGAGCAGTTCTTC.

A note on this clone: The same CDR3 can be traced to other DNA sequences in this sample. V and J are TRBV5-1 and TRBJ1-3; D gene unclear. CDR3 length equals 13 residues. V lost 0 bases and J 4 bases, leaving 5 bases between the germline ends. The germline CDR1 and CDR2 sequences are SGHRS and YFSETQ. The CDR3 spells CASSLDRGNTIYF. The CDR3 region has the DNA TGCGCCAGCAGCTTGGACAGAGGAAACACCATATATTTT.

For the CDR3, the DNA is TGTGCCAGCAGCCCACAAAGACAGGGAATCGAGACCCAGTACTTC. Its translation: CASSPQRQGIETQYF. The rearrangement uses TRBV7-2 and TRBJ2-5; 7 bases fit TRBD1. The CDR3 is made up of 15 amino acids. Germline V gene data show CDR1 as SGHTA and CDR2 as FQGNSA. After removal of 5 bases from V and 5 bases from J, the junction contained 11 bases not matched to a gene.

The J gene is TRBJ2-2, the V gene TRBV7-6, with D tentatively TRBD1 (6 bases). The CDR3 contains 15 residues. Germline CDR1 SGHVS, CDR2 FNYEAQ. Trimming shortened V by 2 bases and J by 7 bases, and 14 bases separated the two germline ends. CDR3 nucleotides: TGTGCCAGCAGCTTAAGAGGGGGACCCGGCGGGGAGCTGTTTTTT. As protein: CASSLRGGPGGELFF.

CDR3 sequence (DNA): TGCGCCAGCAGCTCCCCAATCGGACGGACCACAGATACGCAGTATTTT. As protein: CASSSPIGRTTDTQYF. The chain recombines TRBV5-1 with TRBJ2-3; D unresolved. The V end was cut by 3 bases, the J end by 2 bases, with 16 bases between. This CDR3 has 16 amino acids. The germline CDR1 and CDR2 sequences are SGHRS and YFSETQ. The full variable domain, its missing parts supplied by reference TRBV5-1 and TRBJ2-3, is KAGVTQTPRYLIKTRGQQVTLSCSPISGHRSVSWYQQTPGQGLQFLFEYFSETQRNKGNFPGRFSGRQFSNSRSEMNVSTLELGDSALYLCASSSPIGRTTDTQYFGPGTRLTVL.

This chain uses TRBV28 with TRBJ2-5; D unclear. The CDR3 sequence is 10 residues long. Germline V gives CDR1 MDHEN, CDR2 SYDVKM. With 8 bases removed from V and 4 bases from J, the gap between germline ends came to 5 bases. CDR3 coding DNA: TGTGCCAGCGGAATAGAGACCCAGTACTTC. Translation: CASGIETQYF.

The rearrangement joins TRBV6-5 to TRBJ2-5; no clear D. The CDR3 spans 14 residues. From germline, CDR1 is MNHEY and CDR2 SVGAGI. Trimming removed 2 bases at V and 6 bases at J, with 13 bases between. The CDR3 region has the DNA TGTGCCAGCAGTTACAAGGCTGTCATGAAGACCCAGTACTTC. It encodes CASSYKAVMKTQYF.

The chain combines TRBV19 with TRBJ1-5; D not resolved. The CDR3 spans 17 residues. Trimming took 6 bases from V and 0 from J, leaving 18 bases between them. CDR1 and CDR2 from the germline V gene are LNHDA and SQIVND (reference sequence). CDR3: CASSPLPGGNSNQPQHF. The CDR3 DNA reads as TGTGCCAGTAGCCCCCTGCCTGGCGGGAATAGCAATCAGCCCCAGCATTTT.

This clone was seen more than once but under ten times. The chain combines TRBV18 with TRBJ2-7; D is unresolved. The CDR3 runs to 15 residues. V dropped 0 bases and J dropped 2 bases, with 11 bases sitting between them. CDR1 is KGHSH, CDR2 LQKENI, per germline. The CDR3: CASSPPSDVTYEQYF. The CDR3 DNA sequence: TGTGCCAGCTCACCACCTTCGGACGTCACCTACGAGCAGTACTTC.

The table lists this clone with a count of one. This CDR3 is CASRTGTGVSNTEAFF. The CDR3 bases are TGCGCCAGCAGGACCGGGACAGGGGTTTCGAACACTGAAGCTTTCTTT. The chain combines TRBV5-1 with TRBJ1-1; 10 nucleotides match TRBD1. The CDR3 has 16 amino acids. The J segment lost 1 base and the V segment lost 5 bases, leaving 8 bases of the junction unmatched. Germline V CDR1 and CDR2: SGHRS, YFSETQ.